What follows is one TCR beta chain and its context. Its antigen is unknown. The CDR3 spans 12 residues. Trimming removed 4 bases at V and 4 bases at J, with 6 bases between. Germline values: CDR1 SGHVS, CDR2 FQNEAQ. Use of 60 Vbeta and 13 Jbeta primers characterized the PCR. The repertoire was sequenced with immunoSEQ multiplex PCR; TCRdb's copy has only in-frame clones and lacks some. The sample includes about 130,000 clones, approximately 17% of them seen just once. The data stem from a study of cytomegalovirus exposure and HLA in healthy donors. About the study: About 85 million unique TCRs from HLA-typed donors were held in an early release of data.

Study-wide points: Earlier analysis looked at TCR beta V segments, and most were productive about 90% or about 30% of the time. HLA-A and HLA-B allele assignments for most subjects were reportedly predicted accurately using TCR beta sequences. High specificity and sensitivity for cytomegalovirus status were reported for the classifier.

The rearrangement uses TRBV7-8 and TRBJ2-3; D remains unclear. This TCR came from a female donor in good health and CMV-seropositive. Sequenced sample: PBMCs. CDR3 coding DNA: TGTGCCAGCAGCTCTATAGCAGATACGCAGTATTTT. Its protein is CASSSIADTQYF.